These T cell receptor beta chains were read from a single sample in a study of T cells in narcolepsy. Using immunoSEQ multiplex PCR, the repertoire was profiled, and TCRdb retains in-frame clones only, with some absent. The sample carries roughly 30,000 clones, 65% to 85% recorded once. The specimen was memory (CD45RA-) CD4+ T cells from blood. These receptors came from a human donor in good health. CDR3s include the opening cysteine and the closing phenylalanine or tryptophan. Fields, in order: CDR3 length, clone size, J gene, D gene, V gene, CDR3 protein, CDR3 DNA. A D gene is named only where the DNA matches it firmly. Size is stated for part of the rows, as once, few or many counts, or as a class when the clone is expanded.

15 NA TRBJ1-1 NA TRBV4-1 CASSLEGVKNTEAFF TGCGCCAGCAGCCTAGAAGGAGTTAAGAACACTGAAGCTTTCTTT
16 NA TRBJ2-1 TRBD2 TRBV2 CASSGISGYTYNEQFF TGTGCCAGCAGTGGTATTAGCGGGTATACCTACAATGAGCAGTTCTTC
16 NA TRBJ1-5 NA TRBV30 CAWSVPGTYSNQPQHF TGTGCCTGGAGTGTTCCAGGGACATATAGCAATCAGCCCCAGCATTTT
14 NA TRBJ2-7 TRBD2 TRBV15 CATSRSGSSYEQYF TGTGCCACCAGCAGAAGCGGGAGCTCCTACGAGCAGTACTTC
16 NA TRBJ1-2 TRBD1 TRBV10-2 CASSHQGTGGNYGYTF TGCGCCAGCAGTCACCAGGGGACAGGGGGCAACTATGGCTACACCTTC
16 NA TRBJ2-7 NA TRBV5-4 CASSLGGGTSSYEQYF TGTGCCAGCAGCTTGGGAGGCGGCACGAGCTCCTACGAGCAGTACTTC
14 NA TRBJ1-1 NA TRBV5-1 CASSLNSANTEAFF TGCGCCAGCAGCTTGAATTCGGCGAACACTGAAGCTTTCTTT
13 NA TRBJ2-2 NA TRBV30 CAWSATSTGELFF TGTGCCTGGAGCGCTACTAGCACCGGGGAGCTGTTTTTT
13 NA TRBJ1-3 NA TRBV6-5 CASSLDTGNTIYF TGTGCCAGCAGTCTGGATACTGGAAACACCATATATTTT
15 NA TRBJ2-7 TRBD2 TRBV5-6 CASSRELAGVHEQYF TGTGCCAGCAGCAGGGAACTAGCGGGAGTCCACGAGCAGTACTTC
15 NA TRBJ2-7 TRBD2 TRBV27 CASSFKREGSYEQYF TGTGCCAGCAGTTTCAAGCGGGAGGGCTCCTACGAGCAGTACTTC
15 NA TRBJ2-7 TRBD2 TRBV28 CASSLASGMTYEQYF TGTGCCAGCAGTTTAGCTAGCGGGATGACCTACGAGCAGTACTTC
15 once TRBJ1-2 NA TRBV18 CASSPLAGVPDGYTF TGTGCCAGCTCACCATTGGCAGGGGTGCCGGATGGCTACACCTTC
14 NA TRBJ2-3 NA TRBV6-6 CASSSWAATDTQYF TGTGCCAGCAGTTCCTGGGCAGCCACAGATACGCAGTATTTT
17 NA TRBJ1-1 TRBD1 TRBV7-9 CASSLLRQGGSNTEAFF TGTGCCAGCAGCTTATTGAGACAAGGGGGCTCGAACACTGAAGCTTTCTTT
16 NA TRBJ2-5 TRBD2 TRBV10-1 CASSEVRLAAGGTQYF TGCGCCAGCAGTGAGGTCAGACTAGCGGCCGGGGGGACCCAGTACTTC
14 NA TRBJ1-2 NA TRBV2 CASSEDRAPYGYTF TGTGCCAGCAGTGAAGACCGGGCTCCCTATGGCTACACCTTC
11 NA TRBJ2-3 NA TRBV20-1 CSAPRTDTQYF TGCAGTGCTCCCCGGACAGATACGCAGTATTTT
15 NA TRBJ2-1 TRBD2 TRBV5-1 CATGASGSHYNEQFF TGCGCCACCGGTGCTAGCGGGAGCCACTACAATGAGCAGTTCTTC
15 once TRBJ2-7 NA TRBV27 CASSFGQGVGYEQYF TGTGCCAGCAGTTTTGGGCAGGGCGTCGGCTACGAGCAGTACTTC
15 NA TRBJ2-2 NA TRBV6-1 CATSLAGRDTGELFF TGTGCCACTTCCCTGGCGGGAAGGGACACCGGGGAGCTGTTTTTT
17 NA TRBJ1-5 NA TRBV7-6 CASSLGLVGDNSQPQHF TGTGCCAGCAGCTTAGGACTCGTAGGGGACAACAGTCAGCCCCAGCATTTT
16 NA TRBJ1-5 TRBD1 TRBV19 CASSIAAGGVPQPQHF TGTGCCAGTAGTATAGCGGCAGGGGGTGTCCCTCAGCCCCAGCATTTT
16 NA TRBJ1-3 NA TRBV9 CASSVLQTLSGNTIYF TGTGCCAGCAGCGTACTACAGACCCTCTCTGGAAACACCATATATTTT
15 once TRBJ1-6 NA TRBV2 CASSEAGAAGSPLHF TGTGCCAGCAGTGAAGCGGGGGCGGCGGGCTCACCCCTCCACTTT
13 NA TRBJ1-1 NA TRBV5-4 CASSLGLDTEAFF TGTGCCAGCAGCTTAGGGCTAGACACTGAAGCTTTCTTT
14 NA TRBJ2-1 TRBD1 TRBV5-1 CASSLPGQSIEQFF TGCGCCAGCAGCTTACCGGGACAGTCAATTGAGCAGTTCTTC
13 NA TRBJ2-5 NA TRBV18 CASSQAVGETQYF TGTGCCAGCTCACAAGCGGTAGGGGAGACCCAGTACTTC
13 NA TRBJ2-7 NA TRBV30 CAWRIGGRYEQYF TGTGCCTGGAGAATCGGGGGGCGCTACGAGCAGTACTTC
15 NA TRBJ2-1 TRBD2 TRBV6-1 CASSEERGNYNEQFF TGTGCCAGCAGTGAAGAGCGGGGCAATTACAATGAGCAGTTCTTC
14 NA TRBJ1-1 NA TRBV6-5 CASSSQGINTEAFF TGTGCCAGCAGTTCGCAGGGGATCAACACTGAAGCTTTCTTT
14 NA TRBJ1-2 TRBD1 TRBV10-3 CAISDRTGSYGYTF TGTGCCATCAGTGACAGGACAGGAAGCTATGGCTACACCTTC
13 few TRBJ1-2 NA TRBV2 CASGLGGPEGYTF TGTGCCAGCGGATTGGGGGGGCCTGAAGGCTACACCTTC
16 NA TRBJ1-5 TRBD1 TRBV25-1 CASSGSGGEARQPQHF TGTGCCAGCAGTGGCTCAGGGGGCGAGGCAAGGCAGCCCCAGCATTTT
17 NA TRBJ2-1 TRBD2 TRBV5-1 CASSISRRTRAPSEQFF TGCGCCAGCAGCATTTCGCGCCGGACTAGAGCCCCGAGTGAGCAGTTCTTC
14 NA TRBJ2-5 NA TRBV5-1 CASSRDNNQETQYF TGCGCCAGCAGCCGCGACAATAACCAAGAGACCCAGTACTTC
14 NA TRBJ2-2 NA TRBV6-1 CASRLGTLTGELFF TGTGCCAGCAGGTTGGGCACCCTCACCGGGGAGCTGTTTTTT
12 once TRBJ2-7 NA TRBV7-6 CASSLQGNEQYF TGTGCCAGCAGCTTGCAGGGCAACGAGCAGTACTTC
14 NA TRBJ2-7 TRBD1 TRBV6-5 CASSEQGSAYEQYF TGTGCCAGCAGTGAACAGGGGTCCGCCTACGAGCAGTACTTC
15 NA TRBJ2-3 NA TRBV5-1 CASSLHRRMTDTQYF TGCGCCAGCAGCTTGCACAGGCGGATGACAGATACGCAGTATTTT
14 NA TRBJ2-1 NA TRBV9 CASTEGGQEGEQFF TGTGCCAGCACCGAAGGAGGACAGGAGGGTGAGCAGTTCTTC
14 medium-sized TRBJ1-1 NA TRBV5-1 CASSQSTGNTEAFF TGCGCCAGCAGCCAAAGCACGGGAAACACTGAAGCTTTCTTT
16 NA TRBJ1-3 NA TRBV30 CAWSYFGATSGNTIYF TGTGCCTGGAGTTATTTCGGGGCCACCTCTGGAAACACCATATATTTT
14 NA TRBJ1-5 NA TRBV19 CASSPDRSHQPQHF TGTGCCAGTAGTCCTGACAGGAGCCATCAGCCCCAGCATTTT
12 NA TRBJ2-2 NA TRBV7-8 CASSLDVGELFF TGTGCCAGCAGCTTAGACGTCGGGGAGCTGTTTTTT
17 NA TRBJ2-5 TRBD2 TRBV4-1 CASSQDGAGGLQETQYF TGCGCCAGCAGCCAAGATGGGGCGGGAGGACTACAAGAGACCCAGTACTTC
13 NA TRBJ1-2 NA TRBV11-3 CASSLEQGRGYTF TGTGCCAGCAGCTTAGAACAGGGCAGGGGCTACACCTTC
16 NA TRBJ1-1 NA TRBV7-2 CASSLSTFFVNTEAFF TGTGCCAGCAGCTTATCTACATTCTTCGTAAACACTGAAGCTTTCTTT
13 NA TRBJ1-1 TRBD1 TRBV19 CASSTTGSTEAFF TGTGCCAGTAGTACGACAGGGAGCACTGAAGCTTTCTTT